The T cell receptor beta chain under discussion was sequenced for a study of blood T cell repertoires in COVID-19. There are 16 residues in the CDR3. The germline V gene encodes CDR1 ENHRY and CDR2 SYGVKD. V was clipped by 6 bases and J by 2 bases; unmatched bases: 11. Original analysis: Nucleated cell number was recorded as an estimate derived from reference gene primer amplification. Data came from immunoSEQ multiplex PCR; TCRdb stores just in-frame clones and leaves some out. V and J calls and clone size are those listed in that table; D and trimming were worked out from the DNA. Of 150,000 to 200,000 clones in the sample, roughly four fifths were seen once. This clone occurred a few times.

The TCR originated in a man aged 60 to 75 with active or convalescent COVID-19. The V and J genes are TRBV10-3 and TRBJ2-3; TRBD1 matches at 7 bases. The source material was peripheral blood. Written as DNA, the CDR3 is TGTGCCATCAGGACCTATACAGGGGACATCACAGATACGCAGTATTTT. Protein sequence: CAIRTYTGDITDTQYF.